This T cell receptor beta chain derives from a study of identical twins. Study-wide results and limits: Within cord blood, abundant beta clonotypes carried fewer insertions, but memory repertoires showed no such trend. Excess sharing between twins was weaker in beta out-of-frame sequences. Out-of-frame sharing of TCR alpha in monozygotic twins was underestimated by models.

Comments on this clonotype: As yet, its antigen is unknown.

Template switching added a universal primer site; cDNA carried unique molecular identifiers. TCRdb passed the 5' RACE reads through MiXCR, listing each CDR3 protein once. Of some 600,000 distinct CDR3 sequences in the sample, 7% to 7.5% were seen once. Trimming pared 4 bases from V and 7 bases from J, leaving 18 bases between. This CDR3 spans 14 amino acids. The germline V gene has CDR1 SGHDT and CDR2 YYEEEE. Another study also made use of these data, one on yellow fever vaccine responses in identical twins.

This chain connects TRBV5-6 to TRBJ2-7; D is undetermined. Source material: PBMCs. This receptor was obtained from a woman younger than 35 in good health. This CDR3 reads CASSATGLVLEQYF. DNA for the CDR3: TGTGCCAGCAGCGCTACGGGCCTCGTGTTGGAGCAGTACTTC. Together with reference TRBV5-6 and TRBJ2-7, the CDR3 gives the full variable domain: DAGVTQSPTHLIKTRGQQVTLRCSPKSGHDTVSWYQQALGQGPQFIFQYYEEEERQRGNFPDRFSGHQFPNYSSELNVNALLLGDSALYLCASSATGLVLEQYFGPGTRLTVT.